This entry is about one T cell receptor beta chain. Its specificity is not known. The sample originates from a study of cytomegalovirus exposure and HLA in healthy donors. At the level of the study: Findings of an earlier analysis included over 95 million unique TCR beta sequences from some 180 million T cells. Broader study findings: The authors enumerated 150 to 200 TCR beta chains as linked to cytomegalovirus. TRBV6-2, TRBV6-3 and some other V segments were unresolvable in 87-base-pair reads.

The primer mix had 60 Vbeta and 13 Jbeta primers. Data came from immunoSEQ multiplex PCR; TCRdb stores just in-frame clones and leaves some out. In the table there are over 250,000 clones, 80% to 90% of which are singletons. The donors gave bone marrow, and they were healthy. CDR3 length equals 15 residues. V lost 2 bases and J lost 3; bases outside the gene matches: 4. V and J are TRBV23-1 and TRBJ1-2, with 9 bases identical to TRBD1. TRBV23-1 carries the ORF label, with uncertain function. Sequencing input: PBMCs. The TCR sequence derives from a man aged 35-49 years in good health and CMV-seropositive. The CDR3 here is CASSQRTGADYGYTF. CDR3 nucleotide sequence: TGCGCCAGCAGTCAAAGGACAGGGGCAGACTATGGCTACACCTTC.